Following are 10 T cell receptor beta chains from one sample sequenced in a study of CD8 T cells in ankylosing spondylitis. Broader study findings: Roughly eight highly homologous variants made up a TCR beta motif that seemed to typify ankylosing spondylitis blood.

TCRdb called the 5' RACE reads again in MiXCR, with one record for every CDR3 protein. The sample holds around 430,000 distinct CDR3 sequences, over 15% seen once. The antigens for these receptors are not known. Material for sequencing was blood, either unsorted or a sorted T cell fraction (not recorded which). These receptors were taken from a male donor with ankylosing spondylitis.

This rearrangement joins TRBV25-1 to TRBJ2-4; 8 bases are shared with TRBD1. This CDR3 has 17 residues. Germline CDR1 MGHDK, CDR2 SYGVNS. V lost 5 bases to trimming and J lost 2 bases; unmatched junction nucleotides: 11. CDR3 sequence: CASSPMGTGQTKNIQYF. CDR3 sequence (DNA): TGTGCCAGCAGTCCCATGGGGACAGGACAAACCAAAAACATTCAGTACTTC.

This clonotype was seen a few times. The CDR3 sequence: CASSLQGSEKLFF. In DNA form, the CDR3 reads TGCGCCAGCAGCTTGCAGGGAAGTGAAAAACTGTTTTTT. The chain combines TRBV5-1 with TRBJ1-4; TRBD1 might be the D (5 bases). The CDR3 contains 13 residues. Germline-derived CDR1 and CDR2 are SGHRS and YFSETQ. The V end was cut by 1 base, the J end by 7 bases, with 8 bases between.

This clonotype was recorded at least ten times. The gene calls are TRBV6-5 and TRBJ2-2, with no clear D. Germline CDR1 MNHEY, CDR2 SVGAGI. This CDR3 region has 13 residues. Trimming cost V 2 bases and J 5 bases, with 6 bases left between them. The CDR3 DNA sequence: TGTGCCAGCAGTTACGACCATACCGGGGAGCTGTTTTTT. This encodes CASSYDHTGELFF.

This clonotype was found a few times. This chain links TRBV24-1 with TRBJ2-3; 9 nucleotides match TRBD1. V lost 6 bases and J lost 6; bases outside the gene matches: 9. CDR1 KGHDR and CDR2 SFDVKD come from the germline V gene. There are 15 residues in the CDR3. CDR3 amino acids: CATSPRTGAGDTQYF. For the CDR3, the DNA is TGTGCCACCAGTCCCCGGACAGGGGCAGGGGATACGCAGTATTTT.

This clonotype was detected only a few times. The V and J genes are TRBV2 and TRBJ2-2; D unclear. V was cut by 6 bases and J by 6 bases, with 11 bases left in between. Germline V CDR1 and CDR2: SNHLY, FYNNEI. The CDR3 has 13 amino acids. This CDR3 reads CASRPQTAGELFF. For the CDR3, the DNA is TGTGCCAGCAGGCCCCAAACGGCCGGGGAGCTGTTTTTT.

The chain has TRBV28 and TRBJ1-1; 9 nucleotides line up with TRBD1. The CDR3 contains 13 residues. Germline V gene lookup returns CDR1 MDHEN and CDR2 SYDVKM. The junction had 7 bases not matched to a gene; V was cut back by 7 bases and J by 7 bases. The CDR3 sequence: CASTNGDRVEAFF. Written as DNA, the CDR3 is TGTGCCAGCACCAATGGGGACAGGGTTGAAGCTTTCTTT.

The chain is built from TRBV20-1 and TRBJ1-1; D is perhaps TRBD1 (5 bases). The CDR3 has 11 amino acids. CDR1 and CDR2 from the germline V gene are DFQATT and SNEGSKA (reference sequence). Trimming shortened V by 6 bases and J by 7 bases, and 12 bases separated the two germline ends. The CDR3 protein is CSARTQVEAFF. DNA of the CDR3: TGCAGTGCCAGGACACAAGTTGAAGCTTTCTTT.

There are a few counts of this clonotype. The chain is built from TRBV9 and TRBJ2-7; possibly TRBD2 for D (6 bases). V dropped 0 bases and J dropped 5 bases, with 15 bases sitting between them. Germline V gene data show CDR1 as SGDLS and CDR2 as YYNGEE. This CDR3 is built from 15 residues. CDR3 residues: CASSVGMGGGDEQYF. As DNA, the CDR3 is TGTGCCAGCAGCGTAGGTATGGGGGGAGGTGACGAGCAGTACTTC. Combining the CDR3 with reference TRBV9 and TRBJ2-7 gives the whole variable domain DSGVTQTPKHLITATGQRVTLRCSPRSGDLSVYWYQQSLDQGLQFLIQYYNGEERAKGNILERFSAQQFPDLHSELNLSSLELGDSALYFCASSVGMGGGDEQYFGPGTRLTVT.

This clonotype was detected only a few times. The rearrangement links TRBV5-4 to TRBJ2-1; D might be TRBD1 or TRBD2, each matching 7 bases. CDR3 length equals 15 residues. Per germline, CDR1 SGHNT and CDR2 YYREEE (reference sequence). The V end lost 9 bases, the J end lost 9 bases, and 25 bases lay between the germline ends. CDR3 protein: CATCQGGVQFAEQFF. The CDR3 bases are TGTGCCACCTGCCAGGGGGGGGTTCAATTTGCTGAGCAGTTCTTC.

This sequence joins TRBV11-1 and TRBJ2-3; TRBD2 matches at 13 bases. Unmatched junction bases numbered 12, after V lost 5 bases and J lost 4 bases. Germline V gene data show CDR1 as SGHAT and CDR2 as FQDESV (reference sequence). The CDR3 runs 18 residues. CDR3 residues: CASSRGTSGDLWADTQYF. CDR3 nucleotide sequence: TGTGCCAGCAGCCGAGGGACTAGCGGGGATCTATGGGCAGATACGCAGTATTTT.